This TCR beta chain was sequenced for a study of response to subunit inactivated influenza vaccine. TCRdb re-analysed the RT-PCR reads in MiXCR, keeping a single row per CDR3 protein. The sample carries roughly 670,000 distinct CDR3 sequences, 14% recorded once. Findings and caveats of the study: Each seasonal flu vaccination may recruit only limited new T cells, authors suggested.

This clonotype showed up just a few times. The antigen is unknown. The origin of this receptor is a man aged 50 to 59 who received an inactivated influenza vaccine. The sample was PBMCs from blood, taken less than 15 days before vaccination.

The CDR3 region has the DNA TGCAGTGCTGGGGACACTGGGCTAGGGGGCAATCAGCCCCAGCATTTT. Its translation is CSAGDTGLGGNQPQHF. The genes are TRBV20-1 and TRBJ1-5, with TRBD1 as a possible D gene (6 bases). The germline gives CDR1 DFQATT, CDR2 SNEGSKA (reference sequence). This CDR3 comprises 16 residues. The V end lost 5 bases, the J end lost 2 bases, and 19 bases lay between the germline ends.